The next 26 T cell receptor beta chains were all read from a single sample in a study of blood T cell repertoires in COVID-19. The protocol was immunoSEQ multiplex PCR, while the TCRdb copy is restricted to in-frame clones and leaves out a portion. The table records over 150,000 clones, 80% to 90% of them present only once. Sequencing input: peripheral blood. All receptors derive from a woman in her sixties with COVID-19, enrolled during active disease.

V usage is TRBV7-6 and J usage is TRBJ2-3; tentative D call: TRBD1 (5 bases). The CDR3 covers 15 residues. The V end was cut by 1 base, the J end by 3 bases, with 11 bases between. Germline CDR1 and CDR2: SGHVS and FNYEAQ. The DNA for the CDR3 is TGTGCCAGCAGCTTAGGACAGATGGCGACAGATACGCAGTATTTT. Encoded protein: CASSLGQMATDTQYF.

This clone was seen many times. V is TRBV2 and J is TRBJ1-1, with a possible D match to TRBD1 (6 bases). V lost 6 bases and J 2 bases, leaving 13 bases between the germline ends. The CDR3 is made up of 14 amino acids. Germline lookup yields CDR1 SNHLY and CDR2 FYNNEI. CDR3 region: CASRRTDSNTEAFF. The CDR3 DNA reads as TGTGCCAGCAGGCGGACAGACAGTAACACTGAAGCTTTCTTT. The full variable domain, its missing parts supplied by reference TRBV2 and TRBJ1-1, is EPEVTQTPSHQVTQMGQEVILRCVPISNHLYFYWYRQILGQKVEFLVSFYNNEISEKSEIFDDQFSVERPDGSNFTLKIRSTKLEDSAMYFCASRRTDSNTEAFFGQGTRLTVV.

The gene calls are TRBV6-1 and TRBJ1-6; D might be TRBD1 (5 bases). V was pared by 3 bases and J by 10 bases, with 19 bases between. CDR3 length: 16 amino acids. CDR1 is MNHNS, CDR2 SASEGT, per germline. This CDR3 is CASSDMAQGLSSPLHF. CDR3 nucleotide sequence: TGTGCCAGCAGTGACATGGCGCAGGGTTTGAGCTCACCCCTCCACTTT.

This chain connects TRBV6-6 to TRBJ2-7; TRBD1 agrees at 7 bases. The CDR3 runs to 13 residues. Per germline, CDR1 MNHNY and CDR2 SVGAGI (reference sequence). The V segment lost 6 bases and the J segment 3 bases; nucleotides outside the gene matches: 5. The CDR3 region has the DNA TGTGCCAGCAGCCTTGACAGGGTCTACGAGCAGTACTTC. This sequence encodes CASSLDRVYEQYF.

The V and J genes are TRBV27 and TRBJ2-2, with D maybe TRBD2 (6 bases). Trimming left V 3 bases short and J 5 bases short, with 10 bases between. CDR1 is MNHEY, CDR2 SMNVEV, per germline (reference sequence). The CDR3 spans 14 residues. Here the CDR3 reads CASSFTSLTGELFF. The CDR3 DNA is TGTGCCAGCAGTTTTACTAGCCTAACCGGGGAGCTGTTTTTT.

The chain couples TRBV7-2 to TRBJ2-1, with 7 positions matching TRBD1. The CDR3 extends over 14 amino acids. Germline-derived CDR1 and CDR2 are SGHTA and FQGNSA. J was trimmed by 4 bases and V by 5 bases; bases with no gene match: 5. The CDR3 here is CASSPRGRYNEQFF. CDR3 DNA: TGTGCCAGCAGCCCTAGGGGGCGTTACAATGAGCAGTTCTTC.

V is TRBV4-1 and J is TRBJ1-4; 10 bases are shared with TRBD1. This CDR3 has 14 amino acids. J gave up 11 bases and V 1 base, and 4 bases lay outside the gene matches. The germline gives CDR1 MGHRA, CDR2 YSYEKL. CDR3 loop: CASSQAGQGRKLFF. The CDR3 coding sequence is TGCGCCAGCAGCCAAGCGGGACAGGGGCGGAAACTGTTTTTT.

This chain links TRBV19 with TRBJ1-1; TRBD1 aligns across 7 bases. With V trimmed by 7 bases and J by 1 base, 6 bases remained unmatched. Germline assignment: CDR1 LNHDA and CDR2 SQIVND (reference sequence). The CDR3 covers 14 residues. As DNA, the CDR3 is TGTGCCAGTACCAAAAGACAGGGGAACACTGAAGCTTTCTTT. This gives the protein CASTKRQGNTEAFF.

In nucleotides, the CDR3 is TGCGCCAGCAGCCTGGGACAGGCATTCTATGGCTACACCTTC. This gives the protein CASSLGQAFYGYTF. This sequence joins TRBV5-1 and TRBJ1-2; 8 bases align to TRBD1. Germline trimming cut 4 bases from V and 4 bases from J; bases unmatched to any gene: 6. The CDR3 has 14 residues. CDR1 is SGHRS and CDR2 is YFSETQ in the germline V gene.

The chain joins TRBV5-1 to TRBJ1-1, with 8 bases that match TRBD1. The ends lost 4 bases at V and 5 bases at J; junction bases unmatched: 7. Germline lookup yields CDR1 SGHRS and CDR2 YFSETQ. The CDR3 runs 14 residues. In DNA form, the CDR3 reads TGCGCCAGCAGCCCAGGGGGCGCGGAAACTGAAGCTTTCTTT. Protein: CASSPGGAETEAFF.

This chain links TRBV5-1 with TRBJ2-5; 9 nucleotides agree with TRBD2. This CDR3 is built from 17 residues. The V and J ends lost 0 bases and 1 base, in that order; junction bases with no gene match: 7. Per germline, CDR1 SGHRS and CDR2 YFSETQ. CDR3 nucleotide sequence: TGCGCCAGCAGCTTGGCTGGGGGCGGGAGGGCCCAAGAGACCCAGTACTTC. Residues: CASSLAGGGRAQETQYF.

The chain couples TRBV20-1 to TRBJ2-4, with a tentative D call TRBD1 (6 bases). Trimming left V 1 base short and J 13 bases short, with 8 bases between. The CDR3 covers 10 residues. Germline CDR1 and CDR2: DFQATT and SNEGSKA (reference sequence). The CDR3 DNA follows: TGCAGTGCTAGAGGGGGACAACAGTACTTC. It specifies CSARGGQQYF.

V and J are TRBV6-6 and TRBJ2-1; 10 nucleotides agree with TRBD1. In germline, CDR1 is MNHNY, CDR2 SVGAGI (reference sequence). The CDR3 has 16 amino acids. Trimming cost V 3 bases and J 6 bases; bases outside gene matches: 8. The CDR3: CASSYNTGTGANEQFF. CDR3 nucleotides: TGTGCCAGCAGTTATAACACCGGGACAGGGGCCAATGAGCAGTTCTTC.

This clone was seen only a few times. CDR3 amino acids: CASSLGGFYGYTF. In DNA, the CDR3 is TGTGCCAGCAGCTTAGGGGGCTTCTATGGCTACACCTTC. The chain recombines TRBV6-5 with TRBJ1-2; 7 bases match TRBD1. Germline values: CDR1 MNHEY, CDR2 SVGAGI. The CDR3 spans 13 residues. Trimming at V came to 6 bases and at J to 4 bases, leaving 5 bases not matched to a gene.

The V and J genes are TRBV3-1 (or the pseudogene TRBV3-2) and TRBJ1-2; D gene ambiguous. V was cut by 4 bases and J by 3 bases, with 15 bases left in between. The CDR3 is made up of 15 amino acids. Germline loops: CDR1 LGHDT, CDR2 YNNKEL (reference sequence). CDR3 residues: CASSPWAGRDYGYTF. As DNA, the CDR3 is TGTGCCAGCAGCCCCTGGGCCGGCCGCGACTATGGCTACACCTTC.

The rearrangement joins TRBV18 to TRBJ1-4; 7 nucleotides align to TRBD1. The CDR3 totals 15 residues. Germline assignment: CDR1 KGHSH and CDR2 LQKENI. V shed 3 bases and J 6 bases; nucleotides not matched to a gene: 7. The DNA for the CDR3 is TGTGCCAGCTCACCGGGGACAGCCGAGGATGAAAAACTGTTTTTT. As protein: CASSPGTAEDEKLFF.

The CDR3 DNA sequence: TGTGCCAGCAGGACAGGACAGAATTCACCCCTCCACTTT. The encoded protein is CASRTGQNSPLHF. This sequence joins TRBV6-5 and TRBJ1-6, with D tentatively TRBD1 (6 bases). The CDR3 runs 13 residues. CDR1 MNHEY and CDR2 SVGAGI come from the germline V gene. Trimming cost V 6 bases and J 7 bases, with 10 bases left between them.

V usage is TRBV6-5 and J usage is TRBJ2-7, with TRBD1 matching 10 bases. V was pared by 2 bases and J by 3 bases, with 4 bases of the junction left unmatched. In germline, CDR1 is MNHEY, CDR2 SVGAGI. The CDR3 consists of 15 residues. The CDR3 protein is CASSYGQGDNYEQYF. CDR3 bases: TGTGCCAGCAGTTACGGACAGGGGGATAACTACGAGCAGTACTTC.

The rearrangement joins TRBV3-1 (or the pseudogene TRBV3-2) to TRBJ1-4; TRBD1 agrees at 10 bases. This CDR3 has 18 amino acids. Germline loops: CDR1 LGHDT, CDR2 YNNKEL (reference sequence). The V segment lost 1 base and the J segment 0 bases; nucleotides outside the gene matches: 5. The CDR3: CASSQGLTGGTTNEKLFF. DNA of the CDR3: TGTGCCAGCAGCCAAGGCTTGACAGGGGGCACAACTAATGAAAAACTGTTTTTT.

The chain uses TRBV14 and TRBJ1-1; weak D call: TRBD1 (5 bases). Germline V gene sequence: CDR1 SGHDN, CDR2 FVKESK. The V gene lost 3 bases and the J gene lost 4 bases, with 15 bases spanning the gap. The length of the CDR3 is 15 residues. The CDR3 reads CASSQTQGYFTEAFF. DNA for the CDR3: TGTGCCAGCAGCCAGACGCAGGGTTACTTCACTGAAGCTTTCTTT.

The CDR3 is CASSPFGTSGREDIQYF. CDR3 coding DNA: TGTGCCAGCTCACCATTCGGGACTAGCGGGAGGGAGGACATTCAGTACTTC. The chain is built from TRBV18 and TRBJ2-4; 16 bases line up with TRBD2. Trimming at V came to 2 bases and at J to 8 bases, leaving 6 bases not matched to a gene. CDR3 length: 17 residues. The germline V gene has CDR1 KGHSH and CDR2 LQKENI.

The V call is TRBV9, the J call TRBJ2-5; D is perhaps TRBD1 (6 bases). CDR1 and CDR2 (germline): SGDLS, YYNGEE. The V gene lost 4 bases and the J gene lost 0 bases, with 16 bases spanning the gap. The CDR3 sequence is 16 residues long. The CDR3 is CASSSQGPGDQETQYF. CDR3 DNA: TGTGCCAGCAGCTCGCAGGGGCCTGGGGACCAAGAGACCCAGTACTTC.

The chain links TRBV19 to TRBJ2-1; 12 bases match TRBD2. The CDR3 spans 15 residues. V lost 7 bases, J lost 7 bases, and 8 bases stayed unmatched. Germline values: CDR1 LNHDA, CDR2 SQIVND (reference sequence). This CDR3 reads CASNPLAGGRNEQFF. In nucleotides, the CDR3 is TGTGCCAGTAACCCCCTAGCGGGAGGGCGTAATGAGCAGTTCTTC.

The genes are TRBV19 and TRBJ2-4; TRBD2 aligns across 14 bases. Germline loops: CDR1 LNHDA, CDR2 SQIVND (reference sequence). With V trimmed by 5 bases and J by 7 bases, 7 bases remained unmatched. The CDR3 runs 16 residues. CDR3 sequence reads: CASSLPGLAGANIQYF. As DNA, the CDR3 is TGTGCCAGTAGTCTCCCGGGACTAGCGGGAGCTAACATTCAGTACTTC.

Only a few counts were recorded for this clone. The chain links TRBV14 to TRBJ1-2, with TRBD1 identical over 7 bases. The CDR3 is made up of 13 amino acids. V was pared by 1 base and J by 8 bases, with 4 bases of the junction left unmatched. Germline CDR1 SGHDN, CDR2 FVKESK. CDR3 amino acids: CASSQGGGGGYTF. CDR3 coding DNA: TGTGCCAGCAGCCAAGGAGGGGGCGGGGGCTACACCTTC. The full variable domain, completed using reference TRBV14 and TRBJ1-2, is EAGVTQFPSHSVIEKGQTVTLRCDPISGHDNLYWYRRVMGKEIKFLLHFVKESKQDESGMPNNRFLAERTGGTYSTLKVQPAELEDSGVYFCASSQGGGGGYTFGSGTRLTVV.

This rearrangement joins TRBV24-1 to TRBJ2-3; the D gene is possibly TRBD2 (6 bases). This CDR3 has 15 residues. Germline V gives CDR1 KGHDR, CDR2 SFDVKD. Trimming took off 3 bases at V and 6 bases at J, with 15 bases between the two ends. Here the CDR3 DNA reads TGTGCCACCAGTGATCCCGCGGGGAGAACGGATACGCAGTATTTT. This codes for CATSDPAGRTDTQYF.